The TCR beta chain under discussion was sequenced for a study of blood T cell repertoires in COVID-19. Looking at the study overall: Material from acute and convalescent COVID-19 was sourced from the United States, Italy and Spain. The cDNA or gDNA used as material had been derived from T cells, B-cell-depleted T cells, or PBMCs.

Under the authors' procedure: Using reference gene primer amplification, nucleated cell counts were estimated. Assay: immunoSEQ multiplex PCR; the TCRdb copy retains only in-frame clones and omits some. V, J and clone size were drawn from that table, and D and trimming were deduced from the DNA. Found here are approximately 300,000 clones, around 88% of them singletons; the top ten hold around 1.2%. The TCR sequence derives from a woman aged 45-65 years with acute or convalescent COVID-19. The specimen sequenced was peripheral blood.

CDR3 sequence: CASSQGSTYEQYF. The CDR3 coding sequence is TGTGCCAGCTCCCAGGGGAGCACCTACGAGCAGTACTTC. The V call is TRBV7-3, the J call TRBJ2-7, with D maybe TRBD1 (6 bases). The V end lost 8 bases, the J end lost 2 bases, and 13 bases lay between the germline ends. CDR1 and CDR2 from the germline V gene are SGHTA and FQGTGA. There are 13 residues in the CDR3. The full variable domain, rest sourced from reference TRBV7-3 and TRBJ2-7, is GAGVSQTPSNKVTEKGKYVELRCDPISGHTALYWYRQSLGQGPEFLIYFQGTGAADDSGLPNDRFFAVRPEGSVSTLKIQRTERGDSAVYLCASSQGSTYEQYFGPGTRLTVT.